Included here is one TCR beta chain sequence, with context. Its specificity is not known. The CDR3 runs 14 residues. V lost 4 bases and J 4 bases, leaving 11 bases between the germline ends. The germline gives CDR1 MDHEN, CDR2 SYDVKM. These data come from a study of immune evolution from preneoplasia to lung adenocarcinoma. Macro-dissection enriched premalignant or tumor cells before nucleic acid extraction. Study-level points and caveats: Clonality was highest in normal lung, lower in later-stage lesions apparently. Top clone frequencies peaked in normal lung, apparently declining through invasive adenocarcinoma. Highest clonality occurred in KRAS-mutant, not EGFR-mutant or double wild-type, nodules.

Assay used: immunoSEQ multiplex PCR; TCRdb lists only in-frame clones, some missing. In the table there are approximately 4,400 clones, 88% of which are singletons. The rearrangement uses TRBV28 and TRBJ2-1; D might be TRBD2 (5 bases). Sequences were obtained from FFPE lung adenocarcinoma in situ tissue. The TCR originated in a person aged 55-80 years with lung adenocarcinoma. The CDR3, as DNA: TGTGCCAGCAGTTCCATCGAGGGATACAATGAGCAGTTCTTC. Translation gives CASSSIEGYNEQFF.